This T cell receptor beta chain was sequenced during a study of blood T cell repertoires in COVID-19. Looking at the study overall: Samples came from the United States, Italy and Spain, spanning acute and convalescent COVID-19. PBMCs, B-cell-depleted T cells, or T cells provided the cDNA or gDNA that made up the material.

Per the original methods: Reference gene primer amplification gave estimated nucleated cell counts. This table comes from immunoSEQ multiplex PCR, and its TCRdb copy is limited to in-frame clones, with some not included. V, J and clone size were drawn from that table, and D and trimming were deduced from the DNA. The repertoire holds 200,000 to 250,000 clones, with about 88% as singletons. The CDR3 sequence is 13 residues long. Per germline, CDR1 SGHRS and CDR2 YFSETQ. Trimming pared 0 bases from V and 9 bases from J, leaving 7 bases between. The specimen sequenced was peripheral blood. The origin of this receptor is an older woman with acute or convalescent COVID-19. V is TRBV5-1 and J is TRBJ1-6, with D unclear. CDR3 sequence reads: CASSLAGRSPLHF. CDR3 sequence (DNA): TGCGCCAGCAGCTTGGCAGGCCGTTCACCCCTCCACTTT.